Presented here are 16 T cell receptor beta chains from one specimen sequenced in a study of blood T cell repertoires in COVID-19. Measured with immunoSEQ multiplex PCR; TCRdb has only the in-frame clones, and not every one. The table has a few hundred thousand clones, about 85% seen once; the top ten hold 0.98%. The sample consisted of peripheral blood. Receptors were obtained from a middle-aged man with acute or convalescent COVID-19.

This clone was seen a single time. The CDR3 nucleotides read TGTGCCAGCAGCTTCACAAGCAATCAGCCCCAGCATTTT. It yields the protein CASSFTSNQPQHF. This chain joins TRBV12-3 or TRBV12-4 and TRBJ1-5, with unresolved D. V lost 6 bases to trimming and J lost 1 base, with 7 bases between them. The CDR3 extends over 13 amino acids.

The genes are TRBV2 and TRBJ1-6; tentatively, D is TRBD1 (5 bases). The germline V gene encodes CDR1 SNHLY and CDR2 FYNNEI. V shed 1 base and J shed 12 bases, with 10 bases lying between them. The CDR3 contains 13 residues. The CDR3 is CASSEERGEPLHF. CDR3 DNA sequence: TGTGCCAGCAGTGAAGAGCGGGGGGAACCCCTCCACTTT.

This clone was seen just once. CDR3 DNA sequence: TGCGCCAGCAGCTACCGGGGAGGCACTGAAGCTTTCTTT. Protein sequence: CASSYRGGTEAFF. The J gene is TRBJ1-1, the V gene TRBV4-1; D remains unclear. The length of the CDR3 is 13 residues. V lost 5 bases and J 4 bases, leaving 11 bases between the germline ends. The germline V gene has CDR1 MGHRA and CDR2 YSYEKL.

This clone was counted a single time. The J gene is TRBJ1-1, the V gene TRBV28; D perhaps matches TRBD1 (5 bases). V lost 2 bases and J lost 2, with 15 bases in between. CDR3 length equals 16 residues. Germline V gene data show CDR1 as MDHEN and CDR2 as SYDVKM. The CDR3 bases are TGTGCCAGCAGTTTAATTACTCTAGGGGTTAACACTGAAGCTTTCTTT. The encoded protein is CASSLITLGVNTEAFF.

The V gene is TRBV6-5, the J gene TRBJ2-5, with 7 bases matching TRBD1. Trimming took 6 bases from V and 2 from J; bases not matched to a gene: 6. The V gene's germline CDR1 is MNHEY and CDR2 SVGAGI. The CDR3 covers 14 residues. CDR3 region: CASSAQGQQETQYF. In DNA, the CDR3 is TGTGCCAGCAGCGCCCAGGGACAGCAAGAGACCCAGTACTTC.

CDR3: CASSFNGALNTEAFF. The CDR3 bases are TGTGCCAGCAGCTTCAATGGGGCCCTGAACACTGAAGCTTTCTTT. The rearrangement links TRBV13 to TRBJ1-1, with D possibly matching TRBD1 (5 bases). The CDR3 totals 15 residues. Looked up from germline, CDR1 is PRHDT and CDR2 is FYEKMQ (reference sequence). The V and J ends lost 3 bases and 0 bases respectively, with 11 bases between them.

The chain has TRBV13 and TRBJ2-3; the D gene is possibly TRBD1 (6 bases). The CDR3 totals 16 residues. Trimming took 1 base from V and 0 from J, leaving 11 bases between them. Per the germline V gene, CDR1 is PRHDT and CDR2 is FYEKMQ (reference sequence). Here the CDR3 DNA reads TGTGCCAGCAGCTTAGCGTACAGGGAGAGCACAGATACGCAGTATTTT. Translation gives CASSLAYRESTDTQYF.

The J gene is TRBJ2-3, the V gene TRBV4-2; unclear D gene. The V end lost 0 bases, the J end lost 1 base, and 11 bases lay between the germline ends. This CDR3 is 16 amino acids long. Germline loops: CDR1 LGHNA, CDR2 YNFKEQ. The CDR3 spells CASSQDMQSGTDTQYF. CDR3 coding DNA: TGTGCCAGCAGCCAAGATATGCAGTCCGGCACAGATACGCAGTATTTT.

This chain uses TRBV27 with TRBJ1-2; D ambiguous. CDR3 length: 14 residues. Germline V CDR1 and CDR2: MNHEY, SMNVEV (reference sequence). V was shortened by 3 bases and J by 8 bases, with 16 bases between the two germline ends. The CDR3 here is CASSFLAPFGGYTF. The CDR3 DNA is TGTGCCAGCAGTTTTTTAGCTCCCTTCGGAGGCTACACCTTC.

The V call is TRBV2, the J call TRBJ1-6, with 7 bases lining up with TRBD1. V was pared by 5 bases and J by 8 bases, with 9 bases of the junction left unmatched. This CDR3 has 15 amino acids. The germline CDR1 and CDR2 sequences are SNHLY and FYNNEI. The CDR3 DNA follows: TGTGCCAGCAGTTCCTCGACAGGGCTTTATTCACCCCTCCACTTT. As protein: CASSSSTGLYSPLHF. The full variable domain, in which reference TRBV2 and TRBJ1-6 provide the parts outside the CDR3, is EPEVTQTPSHQVTQMGQEVILRCVPISNHLYFYWYRQILGQKVEFLVSFYNNEISEKSEIFDDQFSVERPDGSNFTLKIRSTKLEDSAMYFCASSSSTGLYSPLHFGNGTRLTVT.

This clone showed up just a few times. This chain joins TRBV5-1 and TRBJ1-6; 7 positions match TRBD1. The germline CDR1 and CDR2 sequences are SGHRS and YFSETQ. The CDR3 is 14 residues long. J gave up 5 bases and V 1 base, and 0 bases lay outside the gene matches. This chain's CDR3 is CASSLQGDNSPLHF. DNA for the CDR3: TGCGCCAGCAGCTTGCAGGGGGATAATTCACCCCTCCACTTT.

The chain has TRBV10-3 and TRBJ1-3; no reliable D call. CDR3 size: 14 residues. CDR1 is ENHRY and CDR2 is SYGVKD in the germline V gene. Trimming took 3 bases from V and 5 from J, leaving 11 bases between them. DNA for the CDR3: TGTGCCATCAGTGATTCTGACACACGAAACACCATATATTTT. Encoded protein: CAISDSDTRNTIYF.

The rearrangement uses TRBV19 and TRBJ1-2; D is uncertain. The germline V and J ends were trimmed by 7 bases and 7 bases, with 22 bases remaining between them. The CDR3 is 15 residues long. Germline loops: CDR1 LNHDA, CDR2 SQIVND (reference sequence). The CDR3 DNA sequence: TGTGCCAGTACCCTCGAGGCCACTAGATCGAGTGGCTACACCTTC. Translated, it gives CASTLEATRSSGYTF. Supplemented by reference TRBV19 and TRBJ1-2, the full variable domain reads DGGITQSPKYLFRKEGQNVTLSCEQNLNHDAMYWYRQDPGQGLRLIYYSQIVNDFQKGDIAEGYSVSREKKESFPLTVTSAQKNPTAFYLCASTLEATRSSGYTFGSGTRLTVV.

This clone was seen only a few times. This chain connects TRBV4-1 to TRBJ1-2, with TRBD1 matching 7 bases. The V gene end was trimmed by 3 bases and the J gene end by 8 bases; junction bases not matched to a gene: 12. The germline V gene has CDR1 MGHRA and CDR2 YSYEKL. The CDR3 consists of 15 residues. In DNA form, the CDR3 reads TGCGCCAGCAGCCAGACAGACAGGGAGTGGTACGGCTACACCTTC. This encodes CASSQTDREWYGYTF.

The chain couples TRBV5-1 to TRBJ2-3; 8 nucleotides align to TRBD2. The V and J ends lost 2 bases and 1 base, in that order; junction bases with no gene match: 0. There are 14 residues in the CDR3. Per germline, CDR1 SGHRS and CDR2 YFSETQ. This CDR3 is CASSLAGGTDTQYF. As DNA, the CDR3 is TGCGCCAGCAGCTTAGCGGGGGGCACAGATACGCAGTATTTT.

This chain links TRBV27 with TRBJ1-2; TRBD1 agrees at 8 bases. The CDR3 covers 14 residues. Germline V gives CDR1 MNHEY, CDR2 SMNVEV (reference sequence). Germline trimming cut 6 bases from V and 3 bases from J; bases unmatched to any gene: 6. In DNA, the CDR3 is TGTGCCAGCAGGGTCGGGACAGGCTACTATGGCTACACCTTC. It is translated as CASRVGTGYYGYTF.